The T cell receptor (beta chain) under discussion was sequenced for a study of OX40 agonist ivuxolimab in advanced cancers. The data were produced by immunoSEQ multiplex PCR, yet TCRdb's version contains in-frame clones alone and is incomplete. This table has more than 45,000 clones, around 82% appearing once. Per germline, CDR1 SEHNR and CDR2 FQNEAQ (reference sequence). The CDR3 is made up of 16 amino acids. J gave up 10 bases and V 2 bases, and 9 bases lay outside the gene matches. The rearrangement uses TRBV7-9 and TRBJ1-6, with 9 bases identical to TRBD1. The TCR originated in an adult with an advanced solid tumor such as melanoma, head and neck, liver or kidney cancer. The sample was CD4+ or CD8+ T cells sorted from blood, taken in a trial of the OX40 agonist ivuxolimab. In DNA form, the CDR3 reads TGTGCCAGCAGCTTAAGGGCACAGGGGGCAGGGTCACCCCTCCACTTT. Its protein product is CASSLRAQGAGSPLHF.